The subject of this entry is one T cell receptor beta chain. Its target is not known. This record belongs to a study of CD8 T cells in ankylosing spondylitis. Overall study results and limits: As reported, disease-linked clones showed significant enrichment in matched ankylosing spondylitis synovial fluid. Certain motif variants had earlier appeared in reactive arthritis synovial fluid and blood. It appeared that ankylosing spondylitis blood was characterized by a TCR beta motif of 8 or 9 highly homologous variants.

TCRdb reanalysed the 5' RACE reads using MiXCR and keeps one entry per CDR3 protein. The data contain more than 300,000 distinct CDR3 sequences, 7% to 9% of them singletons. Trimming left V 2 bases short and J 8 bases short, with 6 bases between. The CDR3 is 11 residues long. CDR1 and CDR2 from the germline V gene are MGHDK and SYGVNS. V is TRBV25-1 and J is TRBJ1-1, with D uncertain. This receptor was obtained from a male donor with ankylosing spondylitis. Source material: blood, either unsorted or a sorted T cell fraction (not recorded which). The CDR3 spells CASSEGREAFF. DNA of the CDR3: TGTGCCAGCAGTGAAGGCAGGGAAGCTTTCTTT. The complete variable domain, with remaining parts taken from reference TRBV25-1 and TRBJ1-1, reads EADIYQTPRYLVIGTGKKITLECSQTMGHDKMYWYQQDPGMELHLIHYSYGVNSTEKGDLSSESTVSRIRTEHFPLTLESARPSHTSQYLCASSEGREAFFGQGTRLTVV.